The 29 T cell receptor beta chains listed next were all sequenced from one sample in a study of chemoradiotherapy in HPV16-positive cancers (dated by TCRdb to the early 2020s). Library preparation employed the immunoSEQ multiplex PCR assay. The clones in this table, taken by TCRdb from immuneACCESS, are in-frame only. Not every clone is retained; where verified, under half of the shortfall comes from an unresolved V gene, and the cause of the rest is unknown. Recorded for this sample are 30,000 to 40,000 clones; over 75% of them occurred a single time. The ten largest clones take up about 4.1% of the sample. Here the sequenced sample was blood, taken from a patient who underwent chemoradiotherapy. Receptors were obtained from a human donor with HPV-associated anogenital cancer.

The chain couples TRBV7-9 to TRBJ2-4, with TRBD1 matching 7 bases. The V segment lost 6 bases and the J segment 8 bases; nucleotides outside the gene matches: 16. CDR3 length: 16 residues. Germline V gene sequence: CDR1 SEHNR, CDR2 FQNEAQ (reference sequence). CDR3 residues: CASSSGQVGWMDIQYF. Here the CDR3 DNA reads TGTGCCAGCAGTTCTGGACAGGTGGGATGGATGGACATTCAGTACTTC.

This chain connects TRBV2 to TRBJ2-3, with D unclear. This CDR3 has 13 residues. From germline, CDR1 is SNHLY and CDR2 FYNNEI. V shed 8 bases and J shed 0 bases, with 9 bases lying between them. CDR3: CASVVRSTDTQYF. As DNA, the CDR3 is TGTGCCAGCGTGGTTAGAAGCACAGATACGCAGTATTTT.

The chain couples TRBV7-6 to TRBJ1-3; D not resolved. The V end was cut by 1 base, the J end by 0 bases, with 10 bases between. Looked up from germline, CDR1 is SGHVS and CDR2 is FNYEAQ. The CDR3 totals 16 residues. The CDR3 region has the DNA TGTGCCAGCAGCTTAGTATCAGGCTCCTCTGGAAACACCATATATTTT. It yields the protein CASSLVSGSSGNTIYF.

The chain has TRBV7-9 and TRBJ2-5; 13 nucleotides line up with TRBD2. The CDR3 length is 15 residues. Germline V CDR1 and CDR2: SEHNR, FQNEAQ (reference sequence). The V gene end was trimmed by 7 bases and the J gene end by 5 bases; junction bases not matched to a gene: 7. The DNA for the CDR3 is TGTGCCAGCATCGAAGAGGGACTAGCGGGGGAGACCCAGTACTTC. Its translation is CASIEEGLAGETQYF.

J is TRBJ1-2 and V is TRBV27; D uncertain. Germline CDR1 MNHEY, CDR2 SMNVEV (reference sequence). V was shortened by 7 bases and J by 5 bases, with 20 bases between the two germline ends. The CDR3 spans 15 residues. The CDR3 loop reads CASNPGGGRLYGYTF. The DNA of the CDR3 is TGTGCCAGCAACCCCGGAGGCGGTCGGCTTTATGGCTACACCTTC.

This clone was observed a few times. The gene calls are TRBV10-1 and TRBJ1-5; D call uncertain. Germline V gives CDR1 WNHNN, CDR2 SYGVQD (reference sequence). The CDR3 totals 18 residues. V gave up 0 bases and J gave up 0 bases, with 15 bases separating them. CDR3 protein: CASSESIEGRASNQPQHF. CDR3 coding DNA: TGCGCCAGCAGTGAGTCGATAGAGGGTCGAGCTAGCAATCAGCCCCAGCATTTT.

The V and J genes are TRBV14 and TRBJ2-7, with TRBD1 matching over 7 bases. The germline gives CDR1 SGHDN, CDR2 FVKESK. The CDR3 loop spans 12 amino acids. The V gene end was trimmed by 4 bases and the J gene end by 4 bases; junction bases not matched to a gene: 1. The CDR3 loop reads CASSPTGYEQYF. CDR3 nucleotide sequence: TGTGCCAGCAGCCCGACAGGGTACGAGCAGTACTTC.

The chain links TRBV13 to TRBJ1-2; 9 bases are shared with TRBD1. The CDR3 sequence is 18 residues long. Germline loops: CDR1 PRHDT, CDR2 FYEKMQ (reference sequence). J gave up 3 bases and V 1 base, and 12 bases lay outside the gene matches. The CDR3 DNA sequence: TGTGCCAGCAGCTTAGAACGGGACAGGGTTCGGGGCTACTATGGCTACACCTTC. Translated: CASSLERDRVRGYYGYTF. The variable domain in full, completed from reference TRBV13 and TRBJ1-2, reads AAGVIQSPRHLIKEKRETATLKCYPIPRHDTVYWYQQGPGQDPQFLISFYEKMQSDKGSIPDRFSAQQFSDYHSELNMSSLELGDSALYFCASSLERDRVRGYYGYTFGSGTRLTVV.

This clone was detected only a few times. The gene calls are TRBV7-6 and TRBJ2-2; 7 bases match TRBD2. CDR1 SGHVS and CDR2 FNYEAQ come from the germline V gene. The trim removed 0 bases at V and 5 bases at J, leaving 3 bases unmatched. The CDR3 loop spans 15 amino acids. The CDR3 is CASSLAVGGTGELFF. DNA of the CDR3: TGTGCCAGCAGCTTAGCTGTGGGGGGGACCGGGGAGCTGTTTTTT.

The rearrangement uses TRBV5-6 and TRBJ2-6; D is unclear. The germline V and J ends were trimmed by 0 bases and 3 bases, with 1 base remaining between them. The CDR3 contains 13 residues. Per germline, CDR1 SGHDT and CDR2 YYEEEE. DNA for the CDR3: TGTGCCAGCAGCTTGGTTGGGGCCAACGTCCTGACTTTC. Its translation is CASSLVGANVLTF.

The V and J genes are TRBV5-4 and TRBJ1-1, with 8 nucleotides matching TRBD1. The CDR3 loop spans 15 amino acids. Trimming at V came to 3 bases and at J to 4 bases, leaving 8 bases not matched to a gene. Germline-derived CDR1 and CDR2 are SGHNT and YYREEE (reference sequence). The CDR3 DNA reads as TGTGCCAGCAGCTCCATGACCACAGGGGGCACTGAAGCTTTCTTT. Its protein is CASSSMTTGGTEAFF.

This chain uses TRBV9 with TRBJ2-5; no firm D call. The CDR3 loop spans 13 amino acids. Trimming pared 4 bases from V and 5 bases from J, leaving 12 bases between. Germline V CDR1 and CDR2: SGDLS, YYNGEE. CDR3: CASSKNVRETQYF. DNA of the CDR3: TGTGCCAGCAGCAAAAACGTGCGGGAGACCCAGTACTTC.

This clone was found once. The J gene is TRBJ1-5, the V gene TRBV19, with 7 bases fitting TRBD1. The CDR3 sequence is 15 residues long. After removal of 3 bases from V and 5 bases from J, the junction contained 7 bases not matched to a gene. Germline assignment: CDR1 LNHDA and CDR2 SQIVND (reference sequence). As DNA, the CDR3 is TGTGCCAGTAGTATCGTCGCAGGGGGGTATCAGCCCCAGCATTTT. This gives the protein CASSIVAGGYQPQHF.

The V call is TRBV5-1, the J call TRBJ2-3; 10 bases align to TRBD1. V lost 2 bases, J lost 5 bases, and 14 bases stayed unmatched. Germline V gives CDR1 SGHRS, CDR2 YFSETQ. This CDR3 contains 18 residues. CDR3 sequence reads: CASSFRNTGTGARDTQYF. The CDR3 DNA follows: TGCGCCAGCAGCTTTCGTAATACAGGGACAGGGGCCAGAGATACGCAGTATTTT.

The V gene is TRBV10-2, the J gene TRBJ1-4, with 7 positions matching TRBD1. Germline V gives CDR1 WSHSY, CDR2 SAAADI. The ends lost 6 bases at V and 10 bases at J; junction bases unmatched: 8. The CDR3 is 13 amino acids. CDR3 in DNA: TGCGCCAGCAGAGACAGGGAGACAAGAAAACTGTTTTTT. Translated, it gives CASRDRETRKLFF.

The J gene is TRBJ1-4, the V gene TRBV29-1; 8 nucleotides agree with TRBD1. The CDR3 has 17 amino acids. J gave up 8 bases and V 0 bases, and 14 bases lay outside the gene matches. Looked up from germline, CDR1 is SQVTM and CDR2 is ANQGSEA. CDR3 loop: CSVEDEGQDSRGEKLFF. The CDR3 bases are TGCAGCGTTGAAGATGAGGGACAGGATTCAAGAGGGGAAAAACTGTTTTTT.

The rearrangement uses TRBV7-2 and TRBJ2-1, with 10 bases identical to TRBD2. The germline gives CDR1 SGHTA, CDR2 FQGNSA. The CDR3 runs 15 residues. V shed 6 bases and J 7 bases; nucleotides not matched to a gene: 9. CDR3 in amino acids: CASRPAGGLGNEQFF. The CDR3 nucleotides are TGTGCCAGCAGACCAGCGGGGGGGCTGGGAAATGAGCAGTTCTTC.

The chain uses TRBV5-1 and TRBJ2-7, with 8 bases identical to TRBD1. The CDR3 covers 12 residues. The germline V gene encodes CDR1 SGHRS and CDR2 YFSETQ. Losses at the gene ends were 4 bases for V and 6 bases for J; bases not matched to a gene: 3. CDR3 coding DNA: TGCGCCAGCAGCCCAGGGGGCTCCGAGCAGTACTTC. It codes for CASSPGGSEQYF.

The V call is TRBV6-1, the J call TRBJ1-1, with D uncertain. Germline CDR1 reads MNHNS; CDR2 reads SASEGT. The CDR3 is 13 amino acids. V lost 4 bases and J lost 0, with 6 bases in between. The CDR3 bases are TGTGCCAGCAGTGTATACATGAACACTGAAGCTTTCTTT. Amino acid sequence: CASSVYMNTEAFF.

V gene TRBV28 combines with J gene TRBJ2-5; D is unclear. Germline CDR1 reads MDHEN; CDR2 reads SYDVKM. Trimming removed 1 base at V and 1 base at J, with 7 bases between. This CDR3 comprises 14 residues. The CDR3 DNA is TGTGCCAGCAGTTTATACCCCAGCCAAGAGACCCAGTACTTC. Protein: CASSLYPSQETQYF.

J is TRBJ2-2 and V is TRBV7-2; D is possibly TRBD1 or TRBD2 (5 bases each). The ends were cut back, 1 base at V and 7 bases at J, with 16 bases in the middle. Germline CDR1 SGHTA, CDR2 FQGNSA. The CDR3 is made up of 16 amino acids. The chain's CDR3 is CASSLVANVGGGELFF. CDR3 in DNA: TGTGCCAGCAGCTTAGTGGCCAACGTTGGGGGCGGGGAGCTGTTTTTT.

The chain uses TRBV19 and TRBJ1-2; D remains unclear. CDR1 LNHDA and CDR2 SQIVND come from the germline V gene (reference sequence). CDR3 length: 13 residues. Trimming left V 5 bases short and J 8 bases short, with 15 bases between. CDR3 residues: CASSSGVPHGYTF. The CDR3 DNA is TGTGCCAGTAGTTCGGGAGTACCCCACGGCTACACCTTC.

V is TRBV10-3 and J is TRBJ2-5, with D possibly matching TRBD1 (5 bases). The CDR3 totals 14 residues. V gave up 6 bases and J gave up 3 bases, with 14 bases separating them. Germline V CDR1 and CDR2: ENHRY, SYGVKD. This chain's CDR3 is CAISDWKGEETQYF. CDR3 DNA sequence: TGTGCCATCAGCGACTGGAAAGGGGAAGAGACCCAGTACTTC.

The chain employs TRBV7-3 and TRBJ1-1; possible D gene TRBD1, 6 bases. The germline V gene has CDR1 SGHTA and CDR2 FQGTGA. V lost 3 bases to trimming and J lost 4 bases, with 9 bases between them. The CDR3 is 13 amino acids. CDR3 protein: CASSLNRVTEAFF. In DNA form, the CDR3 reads TGTGCCAGCAGCTTGAACAGGGTCACTGAAGCTTTCTTT.

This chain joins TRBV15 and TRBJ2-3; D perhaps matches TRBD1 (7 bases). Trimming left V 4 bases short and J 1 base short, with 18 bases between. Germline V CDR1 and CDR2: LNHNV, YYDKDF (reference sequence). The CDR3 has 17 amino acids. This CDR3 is CATSTQSPRGGTDTQYF. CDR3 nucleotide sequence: TGTGCCACCAGCACCCAGTCCCCCAGGGGGGGCACAGATACGCAGTATTTT.

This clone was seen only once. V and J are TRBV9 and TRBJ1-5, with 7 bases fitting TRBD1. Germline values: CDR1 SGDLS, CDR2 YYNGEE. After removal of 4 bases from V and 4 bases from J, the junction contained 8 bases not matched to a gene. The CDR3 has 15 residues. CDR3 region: CASSPAGQENQPQHF. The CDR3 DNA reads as TGTGCCAGCAGCCCGGCCGGACAGGAGAATCAGCCCCAGCATTTT.

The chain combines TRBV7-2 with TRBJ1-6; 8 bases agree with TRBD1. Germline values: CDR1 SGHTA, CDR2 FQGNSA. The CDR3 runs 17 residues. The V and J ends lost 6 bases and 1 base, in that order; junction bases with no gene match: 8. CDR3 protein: CASSDRGPDSYNSPLHF. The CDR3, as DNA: TGTGCCAGCAGTGACAGGGGACCAGATTCCTATAATTCACCCCTCCACTTT.

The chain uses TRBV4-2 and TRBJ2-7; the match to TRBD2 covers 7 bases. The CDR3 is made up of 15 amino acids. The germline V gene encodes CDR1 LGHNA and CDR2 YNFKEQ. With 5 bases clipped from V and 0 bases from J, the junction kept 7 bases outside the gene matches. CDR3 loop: CASSAREESSYEQYF. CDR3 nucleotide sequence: TGTGCCAGCAGCGCACGGGAGGAGAGCTCCTACGAGCAGTACTTC.

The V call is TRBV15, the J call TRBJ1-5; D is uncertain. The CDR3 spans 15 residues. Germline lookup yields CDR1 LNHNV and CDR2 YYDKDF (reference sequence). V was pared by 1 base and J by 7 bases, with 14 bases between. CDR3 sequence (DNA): TGTGCCACCAGCAGAGGGGCGGCCGGAGGGCAGCCCCAGCATTTT. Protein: CATSRGAAGGQPQHF.